These 23 T cell receptor beta chains originate from one sample sequenced in a study of regulatory T cells in long-lasting Graves disease. Time point of the sample: newly diagnosed GD, antithyroid drugs for less than 3 months. From RNA extracted from PBMCs, the TCR library was made. TCR beta libraries were built with iRepertoire HTBI primers and Arm-PCR of CDR3 regions. Via MiXCR, TCRdb re-called the multiplex PCR reads, giving one row per CDR3 protein. The sample has about 540,000 distinct CDR3 sequences, approximately 13% seen once. These data are also associated with another study on T cells in Graves' hyperthyroidism and ophthalmopathy.

The source was peripheral blood mononuclear cells (PBMCs), collected at new diagnosis, from a patient treated with antithyroid drugs. These receptors came from a young man with Graves disease.

This clonotype has ten or more counts. CDR3: CSVQGLTDTQYF. In DNA form, the CDR3 reads TGCAGCGTACAGGGGTTAACAGATACGCAGTATTTT. This chain joins TRBV29-1 and TRBJ2-3; 7 bases are a match to TRBD1. Germline lookup yields CDR1 SQVTM and CDR2 ANQGSEA. CDR3 length equals 12 residues. Unmatched junction bases numbered 3, after V lost 6 bases and J lost 3 bases.

This clonotype occurred many times. V gene TRBV2 combines with J gene TRBJ1-5, with D possibly being TRBD1 (6 bases). Germline CDR1 is SNHLY and CDR2 is FYNNEI. The CDR3 has 14 amino acids. The V and J ends lost 8 bases and 7 bases respectively, with 18 bases between them. This CDR3 is CASGATGIRQPQHF. For the CDR3, the DNA is TGTGCCAGCGGGGCTACAGGGATTCGGCAGCCCCAGCATTTT. Full variable domain (outside the CDR3, taken from reference TRBV2 and TRBJ1-5): EPEVTQTPSHQVTQMGQEVILRCVPISNHLYFYWYRQILGQKVEFLVSFYNNEISEKSEIFDDQFSVERPDGSNFTLKIRSTKLEDSAMYFCASGATGIRQPQHFGDGTRLSIL.

This clonotype was seen at least ten times. This chain links TRBV7-9 with TRBJ2-5, with 12 bases lining up with TRBD1. The V segment lost 5 bases and the J segment 5 bases; nucleotides outside the gene matches: 6. The length of the CDR3 is 15 residues. Germline assignment: CDR1 SEHNR and CDR2 FQNEAQ (reference sequence). This CDR3 reads CASSHRDRGRETQYF. The CDR3 DNA reads TGTGCCAGCAGCCACCGGGACAGGGGGCGGGAGACCCAGTACTTC.

This clonotype was detected ten times or more. The rearrangement joins TRBV12-3 or TRBV12-4 to TRBJ2-2, with 8 bases fitting TRBD1. This CDR3 spans 13 amino acids. J gave up 4 bases and V 10 bases, and 5 bases lay outside the gene matches. The CDR3 nucleotides read TGTGCCACCGGGACAGGCGGCACCGGGGAGCTGTTTTTT. Translating gives CATGTGGTGELFF.

This clonotype has just a few counts. The chain carries TRBV30 and TRBJ2-5; D not resolved. The germline gives CDR1 GTSNPN, CDR2 SVGIG (reference sequence). Trimming shortened V by 3 bases and J by 7 bases, and 12 bases separated the two germline ends. This CDR3 spans 12 amino acids. CDR3 nucleotide sequence: TGTGCCTGGAGCAGTTTAAGAGGGACCCAGTACTTC. It translates to CAWSSLRGTQYF.

In its sample, this clonotype was seen many times. This chain links TRBV9 with TRBJ2-3, with 10 positions matching TRBD2. The CDR3 has 16 residues. J was trimmed by 0 bases and V by 6 bases; bases with no gene match: 7. The germline V gene encodes CDR1 SGDLS and CDR2 YYNGEE. The CDR3 sequence is CASTQGTSESTDTQYF. In DNA form, the CDR3 reads TGTGCCAGCACACAGGGGACTAGCGAGAGCACAGATACGCAGTATTTT. The full variable domain, completed using reference TRBV9 and TRBJ2-3, is DSGVTQTPKHLITATGQRVTLRCSPRSGDLSVYWYQQSLDQGLQFLIQYYNGEERAKGNILERFSAQQFPDLHSELNLSSLELGDSALYFCASTQGTSESTDTQYFGPGTRLTVL.

This clonotype was counted ten times or more. The chain carries TRBV12-3 or TRBV12-4 and TRBJ2-3; the D gene is possibly TRBD2 (6 bases). The CDR3 length is 17 residues. V was trimmed by 6 bases and J by 8 bases, leaving 27 bases between them. CDR3 in DNA: TGTGCCAGCAGCGCTGGCTTGACGGAGGGTAGGGTAGGTACGCAGTATTTT. Translated: CASSAGLTEGRVGTQYF.

The chain is built from TRBV6-1 and TRBJ1-4, with D hard to call. Germline values: CDR1 MNHNS, CDR2 SASEGT. V shed 6 bases and J shed 10 bases, with 15 bases lying between them. The length of the CDR3 is 13 residues. CDR3 residues: CASRVGGEVKLFF. Here the CDR3 DNA reads TGTGCCAGCAGGGTCGGAGGCGAGGTAAAACTGTTTTTT.

This clonotype was detected many times. The chain carries TRBV9 and TRBJ2-1, with D perhaps given as TRBD1 or TRBD2 (6 bases each). The CDR3 is made up of 15 amino acids. Germline assignment: CDR1 SGDLS and CDR2 YYNGEE. Deletions cut 3 bases from V and 6 bases from J, with 16 bases between. The CDR3 region is CASSGGWGAANEQFF. CDR3 in DNA: TGTGCCAGCAGCGGGGGGTGGGGGGCGGCCAATGAGCAGTTCTTC.

This clonotype was picked up many times. The rearrangement uses TRBV12-3 or TRBV12-4 and TRBJ2-3; weak D call: TRBD1 (6 bases). The length of the CDR3 is 17 residues. Trimming shortened V by 8 bases and J by 0 bases, and 21 bases separated the two germline ends. The CDR3 DNA reads TGTGCCAGCCTAGGGGACATCCCGGCGGAAAGCACAGATACGCAGTATTTT. Protein sequence: CASLGDIPAESTDTQYF.

This sequence joins TRBV6-2 or TRBV6-3 and TRBJ2-1, with TRBD2 as a possible D gene (5 bases). Looked up from germline, CDR1 is MNHEY and CDR2 is SVGEGT. CDR3 size: 16 residues. Trimming cost V 5 bases and J 0 bases, with 14 bases left between them. This CDR3 is CASSLYPGNSYNEQFF. The CDR3 nucleotides read TGTGCCAGCAGTCTTTATCCGGGAAACTCCTACAATGAGCAGTTCTTC.

V usage is TRBV14 and J usage is TRBJ2-4, with TRBD2 matching 13 bases. V shed 4 bases and J 4 bases; nucleotides not matched to a gene: 4. Germline V lookup: CDR1 SGHDN, CDR2 FVKESK. The CDR3 extends over 16 amino acids. As DNA, the CDR3 is TGTGCCAGCAGCCTGGGACTAGCGGGACCAAAAAACATTCAGTACTTC. This translates into CASSLGLAGPKNIQYF.

As to this clonotype: This may be a read error, as it is one base from a much larger clone. The CDR3 end shows no conserved phenylalanine or tryptophan, and so a read error is likely. The limits of the CDR3 on the DNA are not certain, so only TCRdb's listed CDR3 is given. CDR3 loop: CSVRGVEWFL. This rearrangement joins TRBV29-1 to TRBJ2-1; the table's TRBD1 call for D was not verified on the DNA. Germline V CDR1 and CDR2: SQVTM, ANQGSEA. The length of the CDR3 is 10 amino acids, counting both ends.

V usage is TRBV5-5 and J usage is TRBJ1-5; 8 nucleotides agree with TRBD1. The length of the CDR3 is 15 residues. Germline V gene lookup returns CDR1 SGHKS and CDR2 YYEKEE (reference sequence). V was clipped by 0 bases and J by 6 bases; unmatched bases: 5. CDR3 bases: TGTGCCAGCAGCTTGGTTGGGACAGGAGGTCAGCCCCAGCATTTT. Amino acid sequence: CASSLVGTGGQPQHF.

This clonotype was seen many times. The CDR3 coding sequence is TGTGCCAGCAGCCTCCACGGGAGGGGCTACACCTTC. This encodes CASSLHGRGYTF. V and J are TRBV7-8 and TRBJ1-2, with D unclear. The CDR3 contains 12 residues. V shed 5 bases and J shed 8 bases, with 12 bases lying between them. Per the germline V gene, CDR1 is SGHVS and CDR2 is FQNEAQ.

This clonotype was picked up a small number of times. The rearrangement joins TRBV7-7 to TRBJ2-2; D is uncertain. The V end was cut by 5 bases, the J end by 6 bases, with 10 bases between. The CDR3 contains 13 residues. Germline V gene sequence: CDR1 SSHAT, CDR2 FNYEAQ (reference sequence). The CDR3 sequence: CASSPVFAGELFF. The CDR3 nucleotides are TGTGCCAGCAGCCCGGTGTTTGCCGGGGAGCTGTTTTTT.

In its sample, this clonotype was seen many times. The chain's CDR3 is CASSQAWERNQPQHF. CDR3 DNA sequence: TGCGCCAGCAGCCAAGCGTGGGAGCGCAATCAGCCCCAGCATTTT. The chain carries TRBV4-1 and TRBJ1-5; no firm D call. Germline values: CDR1 MGHRA, CDR2 YSYEKL. The CDR3 sequence is 15 residues long. V was trimmed by 1 base and J by 2 bases, leaving 9 bases between them.

A note on this clonotype: Given a much more abundant clone one base away, this may be a read error. V and J are TRBV5-1 and TRBJ2-3; D is ambiguous. The DNA end favors TRBJ1-5, so the J call may be wrong. The CDR3 length is 20 residues. CDR1 and CDR2 (germline): SGHRS, YFSETQ. The CDR3 protein is CASSRVGHHSDPSSTDTQHF. The CDR3 DNA reads TGTGCCAGCAGCCGGGTTGGTCATCACAGCGACCCCTCTAGCACAGATACGCAGCATTTT.

The rearrangement links TRBV6-5 to TRBJ2-2, with 10 bases aligning to TRBD1. The CDR3 length is 18 residues. CDR1 is MNHEY and CDR2 is SVGAGI in the germline V gene. The ends lost 4 bases at V and 5 bases at J; junction bases unmatched: 13. The CDR3 sequence: CASSSFSGTGEVTGELFF. For the CDR3, the DNA is TGTGCCAGCAGTTCCTTCTCGGGGACAGGGGAGGTAACCGGGGAGCTGTTTTTT.

This clonotype was picked up a small number of times. J is TRBJ1-2 and V is TRBV20-1; TRBD1 matches 9 bases. The CDR3 consists of 12 residues. Germline V gene data show CDR1 as DFQATT and CDR2 as SNEGSKA (reference sequence). The ends lost 7 bases at V and 3 bases at J; junction bases unmatched: 3. The CDR3 nucleotides are TGCAGTGGACGGACAGGGGACTATGGCTACACCTTC. It specifies CSGRTGDYGYTF.

This clonotype was observed many times. The genes are TRBV7-6 and TRBJ2-7; perhaps TRBD2 as D (5 bases). V dropped 2 bases and J dropped 3 bases, with 8 bases sitting between them. CDR1 is SGHVS and CDR2 is FNYEAQ in the germline V gene. The length of the CDR3 is 13 residues. The CDR3 region is CASSLNEGYEQYF. CDR3 nucleotide sequence: TGTGCCAGCAGCTTAAATGAGGGCTACGAGCAGTACTTC.

This clonotype was observed a few times. The chain has TRBV7-9 and TRBJ2-1; D might be TRBD1 (5 bases). Per the germline V gene, CDR1 is SEHNR and CDR2 is FQNEAQ (reference sequence). V was pared by 6 bases and J by 5 bases, with 23 bases between. The CDR3 spans 17 residues. DNA for the CDR3: TGTGCCAGCAGACATCACCCCCGAGACAGACGAAACAATGAGCAGTTCTTC. Amino acids: CASRHHPRDRRNNEQFF.

The chain joins TRBV2 to TRBJ2-1, with unresolved D. The CDR3 consists of 14 residues. V dropped 8 bases and J dropped 7 bases, with 18 bases sitting between them. From germline, CDR1 is SNHLY and CDR2 FYNNEI. DNA for the CDR3: TGTGCCAGCGGGCAGTCCCCCTCCACTAATGAGCAGTTCTTC. Translated, it gives CASGQSPSTNEQFF.